This T cell receptor (beta chain) came from a study of blood T cell repertoires in COVID-19. At the level of the study: The United States, Italy and Spain provided the acute and convalescent COVID-19 samples. T cells, B-cell-depleted T cells, or PBMCs provided the cDNA or gDNA that served as material.

Per the germline V gene, CDR1 is LNHDA and CDR2 is SQIVND (reference sequence). V dropped 4 bases and J dropped 5 bases, with 17 bases sitting between them. The CDR3 has 15 amino acids. Source study methods: How many nucleated cells were present was estimated from reference gene primer amplification. Method: immunoSEQ multiplex PCR; TCRdb's copy keeps in-frame clones and lacks some. Clonal size and the V and J genes are those of that table, whereas D and trimming came from the DNA. This sample has about 240,000 clones; about 90% occur once, and the top ten carry 2.5% to 3.5%. Enrolled through a virtual design, the participants were between 18 and 89 years of age and came from under 25 US areas.

Sequencing was done on a sample of PBMCs or T cells enriched from blood (not recorded which). The rearrangement uses TRBV19 and TRBJ2-5; the D gene is possibly TRBD1 (6 bases). The clonotype originates from a woman aged 35 to 49 with acute COVID-19. The CDR3 region has the DNA TGTGCCAGTAGTACCCCGACAGGATTAGTGGAGACCCAGTACTTC. Encoded protein: CASSTPTGLVETQYF. The variable domain in full, completed from reference TRBV19 and TRBJ2-5, reads DGGITQSPKYLFRKEGQNVTLSCEQNLNHDAMYWYRQDPGQGLRLIYYSQIVNDFQKGDIAEGYSVSREKKESFPLTVTSAQKNPTAFYLCASSTPTGLVETQYFGPGTRLLVL.